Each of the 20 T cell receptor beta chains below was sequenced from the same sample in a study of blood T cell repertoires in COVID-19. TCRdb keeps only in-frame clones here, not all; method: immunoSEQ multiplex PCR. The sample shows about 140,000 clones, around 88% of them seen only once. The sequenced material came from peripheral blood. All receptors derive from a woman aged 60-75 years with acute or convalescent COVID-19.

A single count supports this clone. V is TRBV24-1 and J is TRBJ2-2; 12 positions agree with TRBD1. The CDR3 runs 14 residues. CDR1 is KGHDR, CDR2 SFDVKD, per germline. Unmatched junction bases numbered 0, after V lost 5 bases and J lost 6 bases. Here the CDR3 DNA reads TGTGCCACCAGTGGGGACAGGGGGCCCGGGGAGCTGTTTTTT. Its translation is CATSGDRGPGELFF.

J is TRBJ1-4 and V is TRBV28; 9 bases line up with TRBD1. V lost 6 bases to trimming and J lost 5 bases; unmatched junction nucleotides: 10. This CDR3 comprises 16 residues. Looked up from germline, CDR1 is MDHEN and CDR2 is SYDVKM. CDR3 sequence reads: CASSRGQGMVNEKLFF. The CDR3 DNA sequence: TGTGCCAGCAGCCGAGGACAGGGGATGGTGAATGAAAAACTGTTTTTT.

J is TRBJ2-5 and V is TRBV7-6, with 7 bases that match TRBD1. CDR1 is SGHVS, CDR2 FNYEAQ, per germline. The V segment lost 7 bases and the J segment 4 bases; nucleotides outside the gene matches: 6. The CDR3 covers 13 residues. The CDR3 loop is CASTLQGRETQYF. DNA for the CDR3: TGTGCCAGCACCCTACAGGGGCGAGAGACCCAGTACTTC.

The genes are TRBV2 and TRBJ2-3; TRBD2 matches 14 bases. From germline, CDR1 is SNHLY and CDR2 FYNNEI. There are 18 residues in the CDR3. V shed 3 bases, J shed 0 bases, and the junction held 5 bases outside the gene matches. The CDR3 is CASSDSRTSGGSTDTQYF. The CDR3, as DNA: TGTGCCAGCAGTGATTCGAGGACTAGCGGGGGGAGCACAGATACGCAGTATTTT.

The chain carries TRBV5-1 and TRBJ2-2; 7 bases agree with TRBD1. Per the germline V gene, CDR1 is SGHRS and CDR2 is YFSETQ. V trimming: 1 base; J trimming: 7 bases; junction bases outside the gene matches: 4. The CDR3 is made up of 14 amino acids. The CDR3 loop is CASSLRQGDGELFF. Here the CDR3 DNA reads TGCGCCAGCAGCTTGCGACAGGGCGACGGGGAGCTGTTTTTT.

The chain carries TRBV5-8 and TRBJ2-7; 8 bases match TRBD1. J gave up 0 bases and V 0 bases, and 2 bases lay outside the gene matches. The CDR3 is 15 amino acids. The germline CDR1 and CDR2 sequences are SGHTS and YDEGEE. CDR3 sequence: CASSLAGGASYEQYF. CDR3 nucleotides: TGTGCCAGCAGCTTGGCAGGGGGCGCCTCCTACGAGCAGTACTTC.

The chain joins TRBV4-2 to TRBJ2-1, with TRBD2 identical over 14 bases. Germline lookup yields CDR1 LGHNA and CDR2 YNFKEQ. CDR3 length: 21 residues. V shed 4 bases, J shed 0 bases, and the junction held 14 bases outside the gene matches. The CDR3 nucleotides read TGTGCCAGCAGCCCCACCCCCGGGACTAGCGGGGGAAAAAGCTCCTACAATGAGCAGTTCTTC. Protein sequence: CASSPTPGTSGGKSSYNEQFF.

DNA of the CDR3: TGCAGCGTCGGGGGAATGTACCAAGAGACCCAGTACTTC. Translated: CSVGGMYQETQYF. The chain combines TRBV29-1 with TRBJ2-5; the D gene is possibly TRBD2 (6 bases). The CDR3 spans 13 residues. In germline, CDR1 is SQVTM, CDR2 ANQGSEA. V was cut by 6 bases and J by 0 bases, with 11 bases left in between.

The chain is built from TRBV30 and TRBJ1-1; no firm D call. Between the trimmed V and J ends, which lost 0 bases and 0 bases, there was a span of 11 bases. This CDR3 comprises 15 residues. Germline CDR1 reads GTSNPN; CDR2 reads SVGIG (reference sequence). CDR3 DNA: TGTGCCTGGAGTGTGAACAGAGTATTGAACACTGAAGCTTTCTTT. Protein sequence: CAWSVNRVLNTEAFF. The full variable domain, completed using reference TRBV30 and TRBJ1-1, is SQTIHQWPATLVQPVGSPLSLECTVEGTSNPNLYWYRQAAGRGLQLLFYSVGIGQISSEVPQNLSASRPQDRQFILSSKKLLLSDSGFYLCAWSVNRVLNTEAFFGQGTRLTVV.

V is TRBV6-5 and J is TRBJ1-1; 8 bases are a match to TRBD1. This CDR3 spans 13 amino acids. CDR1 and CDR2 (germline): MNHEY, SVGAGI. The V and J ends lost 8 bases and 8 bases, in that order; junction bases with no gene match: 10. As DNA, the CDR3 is TGTGCCAGCGAACTCAGGGGGCTCGGGGAAGCTTTCTTT. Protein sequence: CASELRGLGEAFF.

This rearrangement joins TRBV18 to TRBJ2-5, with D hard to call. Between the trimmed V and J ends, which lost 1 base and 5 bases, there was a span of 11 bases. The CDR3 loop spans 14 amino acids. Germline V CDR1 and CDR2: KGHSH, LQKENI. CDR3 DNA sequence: TGTGCCAGCTCACCACAGGCAGGATGGGAGACCCAGTACTTC. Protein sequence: CASSPQAGWETQYF.

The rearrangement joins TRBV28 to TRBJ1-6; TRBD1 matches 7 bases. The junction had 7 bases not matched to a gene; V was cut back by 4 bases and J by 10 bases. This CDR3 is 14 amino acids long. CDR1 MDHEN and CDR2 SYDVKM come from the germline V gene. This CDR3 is CASSSDRNYSPLHF. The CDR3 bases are TGTGCCAGCAGTTCGGACAGGAACTACTCACCCCTCCACTTT.

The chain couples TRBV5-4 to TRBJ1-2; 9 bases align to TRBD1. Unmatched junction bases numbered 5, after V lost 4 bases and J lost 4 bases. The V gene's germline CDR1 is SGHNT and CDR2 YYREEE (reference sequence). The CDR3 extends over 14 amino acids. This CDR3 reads CASSTGGAGYGYTF. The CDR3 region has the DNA TGTGCCAGCAGCACAGGGGGCGCGGGCTATGGCTACACCTTC.

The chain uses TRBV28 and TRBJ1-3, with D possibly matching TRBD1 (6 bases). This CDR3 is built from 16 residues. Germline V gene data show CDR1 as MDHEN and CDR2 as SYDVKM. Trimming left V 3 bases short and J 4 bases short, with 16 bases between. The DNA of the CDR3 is TGTGCCAGCAGTTTGGCGGGCTACAGGGACGGAAACACCATATATTTT. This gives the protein CASSLAGYRDGNTIYF.

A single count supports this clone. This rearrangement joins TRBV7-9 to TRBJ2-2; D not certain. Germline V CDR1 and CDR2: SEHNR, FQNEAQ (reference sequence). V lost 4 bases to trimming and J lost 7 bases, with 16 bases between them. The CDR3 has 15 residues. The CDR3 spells CASSWPAVPGGELFF. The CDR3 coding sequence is TGTGCCAGCAGCTGGCCCGCCGTCCCGGGCGGGGAGCTGTTTTTT.

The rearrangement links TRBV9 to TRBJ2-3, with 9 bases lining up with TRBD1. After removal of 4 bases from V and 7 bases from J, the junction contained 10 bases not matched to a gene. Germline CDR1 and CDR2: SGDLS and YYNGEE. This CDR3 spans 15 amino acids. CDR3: CASSNNRGLGYTQYF. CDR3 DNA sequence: TGTGCCAGCAGCAACAACAGGGGGCTAGGGTATACGCAGTATTTT.

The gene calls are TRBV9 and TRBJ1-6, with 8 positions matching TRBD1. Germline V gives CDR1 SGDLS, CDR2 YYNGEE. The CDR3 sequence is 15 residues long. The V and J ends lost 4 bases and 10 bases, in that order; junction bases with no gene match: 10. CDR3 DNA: TGTGCCAGCAGCCCAGCACAGGGGGTTTGGTCACCCCTCCACTTT. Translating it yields CASSPAQGVWSPLHF.

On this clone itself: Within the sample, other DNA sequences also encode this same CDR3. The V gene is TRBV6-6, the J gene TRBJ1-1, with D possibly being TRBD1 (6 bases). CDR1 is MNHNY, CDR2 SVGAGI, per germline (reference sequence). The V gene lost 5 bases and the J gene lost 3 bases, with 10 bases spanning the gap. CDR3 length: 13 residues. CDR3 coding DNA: TGTGCCAGCAGTCCACAGGGCCACACTGAAGCTTTCTTT. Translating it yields CASSPQGHTEAFF.

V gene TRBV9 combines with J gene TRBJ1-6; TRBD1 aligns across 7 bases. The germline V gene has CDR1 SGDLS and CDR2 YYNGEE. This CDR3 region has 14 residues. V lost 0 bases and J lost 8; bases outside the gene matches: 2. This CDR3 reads CASSVGDSYSPLHF. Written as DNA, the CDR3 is TGTGCCAGCAGCGTAGGGGACAGCTATTCACCCCTCCACTTT.

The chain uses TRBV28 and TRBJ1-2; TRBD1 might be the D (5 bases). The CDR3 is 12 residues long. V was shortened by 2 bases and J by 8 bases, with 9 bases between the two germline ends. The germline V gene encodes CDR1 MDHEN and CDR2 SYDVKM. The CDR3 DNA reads TGTGCCAGCAGTTTAGACAGTCCCGGCTACACCTTC. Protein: CASSLDSPGYTF.